Listed below are T cell receptor beta chains from one sample, sequenced in a study of blood T cells in healthy people across ages. TCRdb processed the 5' RACE reads anew with MiXCR; each CDR3 protein has one entry. The data contain just over 800,000 distinct CDR3 sequences, approximately 59% of them singletons. The specimen sequenced was blood. The receptors shown here come from a man aged 30 to 45 in good health. CDR3s include the opening cysteine and the closing phenylalanine or tryptophan. The order of the fields is V gene, J gene, clone size, D gene, CDR3 DNA, CDR3 protein. The D gene is left open where the match is weak. The size entry is marked missing in some rows and otherwise reads once, few, many or a size class.

>TRBV21-1|TRBJ1-4|NA|NA
TGTGCCAGCAGCAAGGTCACAAGGAATGAAAAACTGTTTTTT
CASSKVTRNEKLFF
>TRBV7-2|TRBJ2-1|few|NA
TGTGCCAGCAACATCCCGACAGGCAATGAGCAGTTCTTC
CASNIPTGNEQFF
>TRBV10-3|TRBJ2-7|few|TRBD2
TGTGCCACCCAGAGACTAGCGGAATCCTACGAGCAGTACTTC
CATQRLAESYEQYF
>TRBV4-2|TRBJ2-5|NA|TRBD1
TGTGCCAGCAGCCAAGATATGGCAGGGGGCCGGGAGGAGACCCAGTACTTC
CASSQDMAGGREETQYF
>TRBV5-1|TRBJ2-7|NA|NA
TGCGCCGGCAGCTACCAAGCAGGGGAGGCGGACGAGCAGTACTTC
CAGSYQAGEADEQYF
>TRBV7-2|TRBJ2-3|NA|NA
TGTGCCAGCAGCGGGCGGGACTTCACAGATACGCAGTATTTT
CASSGRDFTDTQYF
>TRBV28|TRBJ2-7|NA|NA
TGTGCCAGCAGTGCGGGGACCGCATGGCTCCAGTACTTC
CASSAGTAWLQYF
>TRBV28|TRBJ2-1|NA|TRBD2
TGTGCCAGCAGTTTCCCTAGCGGGGCGTACAATGAGCAGTTCTTC
CASSFPSGAYNEQFF
>TRBV3-1|TRBJ1-1|NA|NA
TGTGCCAGCAGCCAAGGTTGGGGTGTGAACACTGAAGCTTTCTTT
CASSQGWGVNTEAFF
>TRBV7-8|TRBJ2-5|NA|TRBD1
TGTGCCAGCAGCTCGGATACAGGGGGTAGGGAGCAGTACTTC
CASSSDTGGREQYF
>TRBV20-1|TRBJ2-1|NA|TRBD2
TGCAGTGCTAGAGCCCTATGGGAGGGAAAGAATGAGCAGTTCTTC
CSARALWEGKNEQFF
>TRBV2|TRBJ2-7|NA|NA
TGTGCCAGCAAGGAAGGGGATATGTACGAGCAGTACTTC
CASKEGDMYEQYF
>TRBV13|TRBJ2-7|NA|NA
TGTGCCAGCAGCCCCCGATGGGCCGAGCAGTACTTC
CASSPRWAEQYF
>TRBV2|TRBJ2-7|NA|TRBD2
TGTGCCAGCAGTGAAGGGACTAGCAGCAACGAGCAGTACTTC
CASSEGTSSNEQYF
>TRBV7-9|TRBJ2-3|once|TRBD1
TGTGCCATCGACAGGGGGGGCACAGATACGCAGTATTTT
CAIDRGGTDTQYF
>TRBV7-6|TRBJ2-4|NA|NA
TGTGCCAGCAGCTTGGGTGTGGTACCGGCGGGATTAGCCAAAAACATTCAGTACTTC
CASSLGVVPAGLAKNIQYF
>TRBV7-2|TRBJ1-3|NA|NA
TGTGCCAGCAGCCTCAATCCTAGTACTGGAAACACCATATATTTT
CASSLNPSTGNTIYF
>TRBV7-2|TRBJ1-1|few|NA
TGTGCCAGCAGCTTAGGGCTCCCTGAAGCTTTCTTT
CASSLGLPEAFF
>TRBV7-8|TRBJ2-1|NA|NA
TGTGCCAGCAGGGTAGGAGTGCCCAATGAGCAGTTCTTC
CASRVGVPNEQFF
>TRBV28|TRBJ2-7|NA|NA
TGTGCCAGCAGAACGGACGTTCCCGAGCAGTACTTC
CASRTDVPEQYF
>TRBV4-3|TRBJ2-4|NA|TRBD2
TGCGCCAGCAGCCAGGCCCCCCGCGGGGCGGGGGGTAAAAACATTCAGTACTTC
CASSQAPRGAGGKNIQYF
>TRBV5-1|TRBJ2-5|NA|NA
TGCGCCAGCAGCTCACCCGGGCAGGGGAGACAAGAGACCCAGTACTTC
CASSSPGQGRQETQYF
>TRBV12-5|TRBJ2-1|NA|TRBD1
TGTGCTAGTGGTGGGACAGGGTGGTACAATGAGCAGTTCTTC
CASGGTGWYNEQFF
>TRBV4-3|TRBJ2-7|NA|TRBD1
TGCGCCAGCAGCCAAGACAGGACAGGGTATACCGAGCAGTACTTC
CASSQDRTGYTEQYF